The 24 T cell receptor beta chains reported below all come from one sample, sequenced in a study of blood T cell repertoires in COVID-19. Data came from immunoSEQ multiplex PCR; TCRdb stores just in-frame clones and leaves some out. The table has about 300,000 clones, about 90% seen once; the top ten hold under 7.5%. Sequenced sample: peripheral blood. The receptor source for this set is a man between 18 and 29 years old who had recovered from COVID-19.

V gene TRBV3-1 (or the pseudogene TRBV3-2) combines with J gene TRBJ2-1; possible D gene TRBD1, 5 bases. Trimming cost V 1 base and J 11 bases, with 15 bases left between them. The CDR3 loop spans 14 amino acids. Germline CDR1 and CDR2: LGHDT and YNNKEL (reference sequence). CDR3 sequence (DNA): TGTGCCAGCAGCCAAGGGGAAAGGGGCCCAAAGCAGTTCTTC. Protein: CASSQGERGPKQFF.

CDR3 sequence (DNA): TGTGCCAGCAGTTTACCAGCGGGGGGTCCAGGAGAGCAGTTCTTC. It yields the protein CASSLPAGGPGEQFF. This chain joins TRBV28 and TRBJ2-1; 9 positions agree with TRBD2. Germline loops: CDR1 MDHEN, CDR2 SYDVKM. V lost 2 bases and J lost 10; bases outside the gene matches: 9. CDR3 size: 15 residues.

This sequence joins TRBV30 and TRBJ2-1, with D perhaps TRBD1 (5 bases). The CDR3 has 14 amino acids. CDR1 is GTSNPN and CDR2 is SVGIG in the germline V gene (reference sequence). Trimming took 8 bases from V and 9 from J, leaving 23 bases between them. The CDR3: CARVKRGPVREQFF. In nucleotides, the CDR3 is TGTGCCAGAGTAAAAAGGGGCCCCGTGCGTGAGCAGTTCTTC.

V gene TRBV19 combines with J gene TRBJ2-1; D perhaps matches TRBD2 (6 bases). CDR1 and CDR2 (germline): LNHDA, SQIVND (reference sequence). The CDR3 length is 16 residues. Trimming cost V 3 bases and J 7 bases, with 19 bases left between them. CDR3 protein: CASSIGMREAQNEQFF. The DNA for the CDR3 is TGTGCCAGTAGTATCGGGATGAGGGAGGCCCAAAATGAGCAGTTCTTC.

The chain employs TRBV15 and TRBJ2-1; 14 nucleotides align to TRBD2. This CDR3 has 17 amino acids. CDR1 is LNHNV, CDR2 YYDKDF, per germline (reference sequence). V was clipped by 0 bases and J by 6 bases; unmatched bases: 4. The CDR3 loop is CATSRDLGLAGANEQFF. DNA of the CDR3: TGTGCCACCAGCAGAGATCTGGGACTAGCGGGAGCCAATGAGCAGTTCTTC. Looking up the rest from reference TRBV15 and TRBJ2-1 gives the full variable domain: DAMVIQNPRYQVTQFGKPVTLSCSQTLNHNVMYWYQQKSSQAPKLLFHYYDKDFNNEADTPDNFQSRRPNTSFCFLDIRSPGLGDTAMYLCATSRDLGLAGANEQFFGPGTRLTVL.

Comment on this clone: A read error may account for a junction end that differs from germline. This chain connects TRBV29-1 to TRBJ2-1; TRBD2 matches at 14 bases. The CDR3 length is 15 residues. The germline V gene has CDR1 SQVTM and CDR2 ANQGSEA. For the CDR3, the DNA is TGCAGCGTTGACCAGGGACTAGCGGGGGCCGGGATAATAATCTTC. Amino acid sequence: CSVDQGLAGAGIIIF.

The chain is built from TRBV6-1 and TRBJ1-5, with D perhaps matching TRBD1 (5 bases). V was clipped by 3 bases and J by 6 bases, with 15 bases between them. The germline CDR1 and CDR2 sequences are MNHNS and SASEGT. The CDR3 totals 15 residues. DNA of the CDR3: TGTGCCAGCAGTGATGCTGCCGGGGGGTCTCAGCCCCAGCATTTT. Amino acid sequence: CASSDAAGGSQPQHF.

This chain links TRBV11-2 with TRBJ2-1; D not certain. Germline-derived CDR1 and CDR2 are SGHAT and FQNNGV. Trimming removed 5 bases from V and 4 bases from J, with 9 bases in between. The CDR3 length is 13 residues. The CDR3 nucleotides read TGTGCCAGCAGCCCTAACGGGTACAATGAGCAGTTCTTC. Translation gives CASSPNGYNEQFF.

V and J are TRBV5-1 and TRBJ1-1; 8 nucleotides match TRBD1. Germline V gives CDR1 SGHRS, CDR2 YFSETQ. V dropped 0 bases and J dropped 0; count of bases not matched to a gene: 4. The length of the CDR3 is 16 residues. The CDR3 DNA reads TGCGCCAGCAGCTTGGGGGACAGGCCGATGAACACTGAAGCTTTCTTT. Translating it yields CASSLGDRPMNTEAFF.

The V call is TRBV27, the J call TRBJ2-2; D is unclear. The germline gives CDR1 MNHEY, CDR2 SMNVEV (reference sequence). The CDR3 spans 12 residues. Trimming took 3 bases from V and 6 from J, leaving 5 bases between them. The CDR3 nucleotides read TGTGCCAGCAGTTTTGGAGCCGGGGAGCTGTTTTTT. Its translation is CASSFGAGELFF.

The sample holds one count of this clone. CDR3 coding DNA: TGTGCCAGTAGATTTTCCGGGACAGCTAATGAAAAACTGTTTTTT. Translated: CASRFSGTANEKLFF. This chain links TRBV19 with TRBJ1-4; 7 nucleotides line up with TRBD1. Germline V gives CDR1 LNHDA, CDR2 SQIVND (reference sequence). The CDR3 totals 15 residues. The V gene end was trimmed by 6 bases and the J gene end by 3 bases; junction bases not matched to a gene: 7.

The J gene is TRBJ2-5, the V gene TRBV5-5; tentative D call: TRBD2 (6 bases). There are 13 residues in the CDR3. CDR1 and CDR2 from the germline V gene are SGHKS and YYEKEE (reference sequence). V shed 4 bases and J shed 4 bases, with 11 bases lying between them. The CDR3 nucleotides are TGTGCCAGCAGCCCGATGGGGGGAGAGACCCAGTACTTC. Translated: CASSPMGGETQYF.

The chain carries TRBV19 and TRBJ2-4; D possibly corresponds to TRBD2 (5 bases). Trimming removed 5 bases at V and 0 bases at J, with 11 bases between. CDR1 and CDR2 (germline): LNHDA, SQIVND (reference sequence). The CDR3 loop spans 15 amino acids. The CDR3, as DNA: TGTGCCAGTAGTTCAGAGGGCTTAGCCAAAAACATTCAGTACTTC. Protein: CASSSEGLAKNIQYF.

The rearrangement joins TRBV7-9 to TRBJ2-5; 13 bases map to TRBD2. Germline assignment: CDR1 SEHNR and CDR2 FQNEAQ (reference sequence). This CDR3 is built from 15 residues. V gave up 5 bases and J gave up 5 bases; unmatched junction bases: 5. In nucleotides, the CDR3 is TGTGCCAGCAGCGCCGGACTAGCGGGAGATGAGACCCAGTACTTC. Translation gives CASSAGLAGDETQYF.

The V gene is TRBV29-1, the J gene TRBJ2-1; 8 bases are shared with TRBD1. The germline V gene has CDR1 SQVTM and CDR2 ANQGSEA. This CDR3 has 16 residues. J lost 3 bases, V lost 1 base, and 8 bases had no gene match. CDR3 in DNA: TGCAGCGTTGAAGGCGGGCAGGGGGCCCACTACAATGAGCAGTTCTTC. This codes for CSVEGGQGAHYNEQFF.

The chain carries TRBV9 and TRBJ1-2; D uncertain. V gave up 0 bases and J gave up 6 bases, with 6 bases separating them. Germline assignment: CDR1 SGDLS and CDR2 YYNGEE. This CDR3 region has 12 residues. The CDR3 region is CASSVAMDGYTF. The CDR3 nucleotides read TGTGCCAGCAGCGTAGCTATGGATGGCTACACCTTC.

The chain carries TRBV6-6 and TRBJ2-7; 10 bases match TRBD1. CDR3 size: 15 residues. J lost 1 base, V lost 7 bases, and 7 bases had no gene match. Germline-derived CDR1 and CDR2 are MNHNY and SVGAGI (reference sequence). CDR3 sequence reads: CASNKDRGQSYEQYF. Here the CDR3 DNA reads TGTGCCAGCAATAAAGACAGGGGGCAGTCCTACGAGCAGTACTTC.

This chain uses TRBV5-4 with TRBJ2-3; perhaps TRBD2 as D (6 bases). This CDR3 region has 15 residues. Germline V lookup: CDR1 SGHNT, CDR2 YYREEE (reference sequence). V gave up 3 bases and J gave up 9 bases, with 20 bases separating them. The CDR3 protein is CASSSPGTGIITQYF. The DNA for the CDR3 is TGTGCCAGCAGCTCCCCCGGGACTGGAATCATAACGCAGTATTTT.

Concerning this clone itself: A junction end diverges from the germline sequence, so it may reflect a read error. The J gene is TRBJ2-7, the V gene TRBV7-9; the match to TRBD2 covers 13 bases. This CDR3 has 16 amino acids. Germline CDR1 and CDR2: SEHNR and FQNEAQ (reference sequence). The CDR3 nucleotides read TGTGTCAGCAGCTTACGGACTAGCGGGAGTTCCTACGAGCAGTACTTC. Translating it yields CVSSLRTSGSSYEQYF.

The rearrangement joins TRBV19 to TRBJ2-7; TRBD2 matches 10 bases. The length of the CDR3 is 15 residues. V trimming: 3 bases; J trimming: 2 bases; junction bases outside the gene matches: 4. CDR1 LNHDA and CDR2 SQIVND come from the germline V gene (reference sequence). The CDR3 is CASSIKGLATYEQYF. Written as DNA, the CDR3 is TGTGCCAGTAGTATCAAGGGACTAGCGACCTACGAGCAGTACTTC.

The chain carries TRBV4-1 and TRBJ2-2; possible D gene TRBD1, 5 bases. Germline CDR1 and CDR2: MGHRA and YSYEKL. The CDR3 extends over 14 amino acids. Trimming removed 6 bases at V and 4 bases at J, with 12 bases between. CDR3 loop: CASSLAQGTGELFF. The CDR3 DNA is TGCGCCAGCAGTCTCGCGCAGGGCACCGGGGAGCTGTTTTTT.

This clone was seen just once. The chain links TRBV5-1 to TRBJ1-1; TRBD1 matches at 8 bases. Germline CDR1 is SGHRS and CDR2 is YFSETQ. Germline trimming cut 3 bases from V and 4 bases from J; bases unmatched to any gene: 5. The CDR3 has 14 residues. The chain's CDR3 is CASSSTGEGTEAFF. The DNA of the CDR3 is TGCGCCAGCAGCTCGACAGGGGAGGGCACTGAAGCTTTCTTT.

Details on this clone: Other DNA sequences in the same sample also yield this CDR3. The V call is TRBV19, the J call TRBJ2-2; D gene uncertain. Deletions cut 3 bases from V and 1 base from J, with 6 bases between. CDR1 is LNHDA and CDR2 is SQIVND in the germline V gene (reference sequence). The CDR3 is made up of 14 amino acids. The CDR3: CASSIGQNTGELFF. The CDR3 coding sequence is TGTGCCAGTAGTATTGGCCAGAACACCGGGGAGCTGTTTTTT. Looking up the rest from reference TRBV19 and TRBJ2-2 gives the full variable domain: DGGITQSPKYLFRKEGQNVTLSCEQNLNHDAMYWYRQDPGQGLRLIYYSQIVNDFQKGDIAEGYSVSREKKESFPLTVTSAQKNPTAFYLCASSIGQNTGELFFGEGSRLTVL.

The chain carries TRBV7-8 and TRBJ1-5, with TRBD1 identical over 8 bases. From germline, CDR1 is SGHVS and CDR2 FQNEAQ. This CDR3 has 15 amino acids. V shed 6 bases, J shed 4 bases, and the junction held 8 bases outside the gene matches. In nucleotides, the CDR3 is TGTGCCAGCAGTCCACGGGGACAGGTTAATCAGCCCCAGCATTTT. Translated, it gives CASSPRGQVNQPQHF.